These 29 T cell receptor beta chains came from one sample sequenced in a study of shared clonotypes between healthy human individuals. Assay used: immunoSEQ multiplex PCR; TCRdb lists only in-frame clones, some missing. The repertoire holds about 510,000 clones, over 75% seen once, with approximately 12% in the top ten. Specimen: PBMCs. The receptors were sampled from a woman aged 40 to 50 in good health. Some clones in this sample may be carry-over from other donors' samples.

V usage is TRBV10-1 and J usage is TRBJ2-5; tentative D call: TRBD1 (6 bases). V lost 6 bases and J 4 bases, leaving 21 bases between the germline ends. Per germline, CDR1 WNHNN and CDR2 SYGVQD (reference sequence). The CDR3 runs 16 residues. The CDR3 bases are TGCGCCAGCAGGGAAGAAAACAGGGTTTCGAGAGAGACCCAGTACTTC. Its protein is CASREENRVSRETQYF.

The CDR3 DNA is TGTGCCACCAGCAGAGGACAGGGTCTGTTAGAGACCCAGTACTTC. The encoded protein is CATSRGQGLLETQYF. The chain links TRBV15 to TRBJ2-5; 7 bases agree with TRBD1. Germline-derived CDR1 and CDR2 are LNHNV and YYDKDF (reference sequence). The CDR3 runs 15 residues. V was pared by 1 base and J by 4 bases, with 6 bases of the junction left unmatched.

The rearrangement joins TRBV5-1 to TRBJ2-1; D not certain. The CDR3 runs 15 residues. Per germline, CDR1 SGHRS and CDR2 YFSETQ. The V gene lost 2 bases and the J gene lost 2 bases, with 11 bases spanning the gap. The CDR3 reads CASSFTRDTYNEQFF. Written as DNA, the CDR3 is TGCGCCAGCAGCTTTACGCGAGACACCTACAATGAGCAGTTCTTC.

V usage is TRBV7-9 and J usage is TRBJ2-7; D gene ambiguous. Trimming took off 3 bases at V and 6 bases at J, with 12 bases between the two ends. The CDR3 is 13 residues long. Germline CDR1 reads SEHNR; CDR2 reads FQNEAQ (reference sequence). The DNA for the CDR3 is TGTGCCAGCAGCTTCGGCAGTGAAACCGAGCAGTACTTC. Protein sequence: CASSFGSETEQYF.

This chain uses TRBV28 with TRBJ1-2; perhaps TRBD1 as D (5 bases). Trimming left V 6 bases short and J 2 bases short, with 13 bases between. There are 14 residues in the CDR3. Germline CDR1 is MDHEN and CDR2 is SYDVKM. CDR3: CASRRGRYNYGYTF. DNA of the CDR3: TGTGCCAGCAGGAGGGGACGGTACAACTATGGCTACACCTTC.

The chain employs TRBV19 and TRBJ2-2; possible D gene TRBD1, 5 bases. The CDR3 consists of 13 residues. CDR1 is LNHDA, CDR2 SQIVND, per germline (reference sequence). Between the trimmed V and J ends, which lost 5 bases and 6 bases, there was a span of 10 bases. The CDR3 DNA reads TGTGCCAGTAGTGTCGGACATGCCGGGGAGCTGTTTTTT. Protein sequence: CASSVGHAGELFF.

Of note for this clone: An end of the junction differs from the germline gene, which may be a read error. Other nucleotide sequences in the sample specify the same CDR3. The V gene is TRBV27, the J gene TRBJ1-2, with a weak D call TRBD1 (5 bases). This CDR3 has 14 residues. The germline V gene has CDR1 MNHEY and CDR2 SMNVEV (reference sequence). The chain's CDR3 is CASSLWGGDYGYTF. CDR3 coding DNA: TGTGCCAGCAGTTTATGGGGCGGGGACTATGGTTACACCTTC.

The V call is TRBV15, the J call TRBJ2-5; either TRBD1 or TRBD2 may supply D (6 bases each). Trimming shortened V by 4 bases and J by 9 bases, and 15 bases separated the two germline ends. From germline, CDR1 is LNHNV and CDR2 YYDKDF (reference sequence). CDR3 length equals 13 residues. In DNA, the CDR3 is TGTGCCACCAGCACACGGGGGCTGGTGGCCCAGTACTTC. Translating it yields CATSTRGLVAQYF.

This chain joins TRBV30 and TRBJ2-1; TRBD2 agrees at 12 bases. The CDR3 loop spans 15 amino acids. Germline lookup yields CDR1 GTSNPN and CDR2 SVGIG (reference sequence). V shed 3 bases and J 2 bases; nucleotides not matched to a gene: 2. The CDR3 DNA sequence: TGTGCCTGGAGAGGACTAGCGGGACCCTACAATGAGCAGTTCTTC. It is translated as CAWRGLAGPYNEQFF.

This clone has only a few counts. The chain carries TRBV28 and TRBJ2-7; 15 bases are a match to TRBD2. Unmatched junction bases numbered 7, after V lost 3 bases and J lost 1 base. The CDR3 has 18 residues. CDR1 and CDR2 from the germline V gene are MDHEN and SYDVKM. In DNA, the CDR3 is TGTGCCAGCAGTTTTACGGGACTAGCGGGAGGTCTTTCCTACGAGCAGTACTTC. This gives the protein CASSFTGLAGGLSYEQYF.

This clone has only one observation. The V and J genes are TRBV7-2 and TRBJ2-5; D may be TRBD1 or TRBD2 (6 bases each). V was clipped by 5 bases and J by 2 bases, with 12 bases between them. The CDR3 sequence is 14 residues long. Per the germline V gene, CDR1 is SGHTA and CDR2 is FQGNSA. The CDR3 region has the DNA TGTGCCAGCAGCCGGATAGGGGGGCAAGAGACCCAGTACTTC. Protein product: CASSRIGGQETQYF. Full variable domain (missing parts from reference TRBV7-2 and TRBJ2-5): GAGVSQSPSNKVTEKGKDVELRCDPISGHTALYWYRQSLGQGLEFLIYFQGNSAPDKSGLPSDRFSAERTGGSVSTLTIQRTQQEDSAVYLCASSRIGGQETQYFGPGTRLLVL.

The chain's CDR3 is CAEVLAGGNEQFF. In nucleotides, the CDR3 is TGTGCCGAAGTCTTAGCGGGAGGGAATGAGCAGTTCTTC. The chain uses TRBV30 and TRBJ2-1, with 11 bases aligning to TRBD2. The CDR3 has 13 residues. V shed 8 bases and J 7 bases; nucleotides not matched to a gene: 7. CDR1 and CDR2 from the germline V gene are GTSNPN and SVGIG (reference sequence).

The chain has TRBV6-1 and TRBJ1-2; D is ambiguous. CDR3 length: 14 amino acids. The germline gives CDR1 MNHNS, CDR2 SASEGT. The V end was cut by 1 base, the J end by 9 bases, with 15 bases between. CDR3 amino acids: CASSEGRPSLSYTF. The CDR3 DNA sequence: TGTGCCAGCAGTGAAGGCAGGCCCTCTCTGAGCTACACCTTC.

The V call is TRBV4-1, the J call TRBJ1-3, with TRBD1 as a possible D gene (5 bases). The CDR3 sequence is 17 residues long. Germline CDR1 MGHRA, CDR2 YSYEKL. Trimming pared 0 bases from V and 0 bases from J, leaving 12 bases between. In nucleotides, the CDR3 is TGCGCCAGCAGCCAAGATGAGGGGAAGATCTCTGGAAACACCATATATTTT. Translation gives CASSQDEGKISGNTIYF.

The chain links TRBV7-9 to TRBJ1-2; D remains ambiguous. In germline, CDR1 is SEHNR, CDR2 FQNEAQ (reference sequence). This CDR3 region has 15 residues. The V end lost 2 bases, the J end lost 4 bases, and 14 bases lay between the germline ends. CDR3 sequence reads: CASSLPLQSGYGYTF. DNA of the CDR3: TGTGCCAGCAGCTTACCTCTTCAAAGCGGCTATGGCTACACCTTC.

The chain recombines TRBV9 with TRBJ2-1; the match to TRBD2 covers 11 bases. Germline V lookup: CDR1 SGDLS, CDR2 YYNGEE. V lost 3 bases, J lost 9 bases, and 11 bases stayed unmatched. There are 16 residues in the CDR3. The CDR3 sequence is CASSGTTSGVGPEQFF. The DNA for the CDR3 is TGTGCCAGCAGCGGAACGACTAGCGGGGTGGGACCTGAGCAGTTCTTC. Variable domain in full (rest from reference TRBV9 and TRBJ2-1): DSGVTQTPKHLITATGQRVTLRCSPRSGDLSVYWYQQSLDQGLQFLIQYYNGEERAKGNILERFSAQQFPDLHSELNLSSLELGDSALYFCASSGTTSGVGPEQFFGPGTRLTVL.

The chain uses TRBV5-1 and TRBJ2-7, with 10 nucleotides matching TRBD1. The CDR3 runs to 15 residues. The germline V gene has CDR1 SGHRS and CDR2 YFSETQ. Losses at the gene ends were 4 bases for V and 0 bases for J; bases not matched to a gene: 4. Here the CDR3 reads CASSVDRGSSYEQYF. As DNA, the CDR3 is TGCGCCAGCAGCGTGGACAGGGGGAGCTCCTACGAGCAGTACTTC.

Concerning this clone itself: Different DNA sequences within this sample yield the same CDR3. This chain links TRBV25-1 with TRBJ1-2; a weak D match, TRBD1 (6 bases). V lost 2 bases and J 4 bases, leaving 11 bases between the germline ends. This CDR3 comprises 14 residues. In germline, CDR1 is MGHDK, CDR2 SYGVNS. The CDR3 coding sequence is TGTGCCAGCAGTGAAGTGACAGGTACCTATGGCTACACCTTC. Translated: CASSEVTGTYGYTF.

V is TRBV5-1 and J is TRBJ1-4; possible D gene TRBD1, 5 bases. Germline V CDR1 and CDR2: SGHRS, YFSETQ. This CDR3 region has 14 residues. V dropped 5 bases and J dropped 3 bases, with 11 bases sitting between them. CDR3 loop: CASREGFPNEKLFF. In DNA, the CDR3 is TGCGCCAGCAGGGAGGGGTTTCCTAATGAAAAACTGTTTTTT.

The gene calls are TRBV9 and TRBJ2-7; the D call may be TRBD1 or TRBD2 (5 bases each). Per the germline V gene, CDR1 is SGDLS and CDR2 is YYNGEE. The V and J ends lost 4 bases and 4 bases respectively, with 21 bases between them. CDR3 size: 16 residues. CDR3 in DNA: TGTGCCAGCAGCACTACAACCGGGGCCTTTACGTACGAGCAGTACTTC. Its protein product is CASSTTTGAFTYEQYF. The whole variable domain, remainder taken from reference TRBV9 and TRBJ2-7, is DSGVTQTPKHLITATGQRVTLRCSPRSGDLSVYWYQQSLDQGLQFLIQYYNGEERAKGNILERFSAQQFPDLHSELNLSSLELGDSALYFCASSTTTGAFTYEQYFGPGTRLTVT.

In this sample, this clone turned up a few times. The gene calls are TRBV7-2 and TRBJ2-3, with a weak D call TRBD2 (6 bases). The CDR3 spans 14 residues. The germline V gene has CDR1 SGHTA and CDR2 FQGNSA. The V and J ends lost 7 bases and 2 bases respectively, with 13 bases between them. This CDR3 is CASTRRGATDTQYF. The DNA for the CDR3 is TGTGCCAGCACCAGGCGGGGAGCCACAGATACGCAGTATTTT.

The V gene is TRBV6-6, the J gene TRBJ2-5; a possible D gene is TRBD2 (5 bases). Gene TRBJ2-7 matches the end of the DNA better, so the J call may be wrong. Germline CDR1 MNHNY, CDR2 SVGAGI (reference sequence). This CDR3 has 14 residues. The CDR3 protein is CASSYYRDIYEQYF. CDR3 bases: TGTGCCAGCAGTTACTACCGGGATATCTACGAGCAGTACTTC.

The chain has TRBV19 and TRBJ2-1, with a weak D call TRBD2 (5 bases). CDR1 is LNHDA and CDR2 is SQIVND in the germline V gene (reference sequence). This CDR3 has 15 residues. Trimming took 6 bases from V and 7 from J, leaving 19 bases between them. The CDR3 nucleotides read TGTGCCAGTAGCTTTGTTAGAGACTATGCGAATGAGCAGTTCTTC. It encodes CASSFVRDYANEQFF. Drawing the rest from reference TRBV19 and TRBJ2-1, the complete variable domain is DGGITQSPKYLFRKEGQNVTLSCEQNLNHDAMYWYRQDPGQGLRLIYYSQIVNDFQKGDIAEGYSVSREKKESFPLTVTSAQKNPTAFYLCASSFVRDYANEQFFGPGTRLTVL.

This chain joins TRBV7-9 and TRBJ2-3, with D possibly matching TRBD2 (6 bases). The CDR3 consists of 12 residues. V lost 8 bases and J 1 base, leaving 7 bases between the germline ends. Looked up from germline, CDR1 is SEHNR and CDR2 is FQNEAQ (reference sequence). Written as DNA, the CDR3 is TGTGCCAGCCAGCGGGGCACAGATACGCAGTATTTT. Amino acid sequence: CASQRGTDTQYF.

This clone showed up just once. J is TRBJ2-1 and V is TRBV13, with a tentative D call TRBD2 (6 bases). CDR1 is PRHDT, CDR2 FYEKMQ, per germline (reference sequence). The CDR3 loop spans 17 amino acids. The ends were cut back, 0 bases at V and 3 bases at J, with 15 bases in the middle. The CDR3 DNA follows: TGTGCCAGCAGCTTAGGGATCCGGGACTCCATCTACAATGAGCAGTTCTTC. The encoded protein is CASSLGIRDSIYNEQFF.

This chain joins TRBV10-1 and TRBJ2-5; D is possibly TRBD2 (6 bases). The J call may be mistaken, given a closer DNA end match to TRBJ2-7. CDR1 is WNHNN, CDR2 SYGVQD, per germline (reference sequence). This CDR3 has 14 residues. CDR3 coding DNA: TGCGCCAGCCGGATAGGTCAGGGAGGAGGCGAGCAGTACTTC. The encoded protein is CASRIGQGGGEQYF.

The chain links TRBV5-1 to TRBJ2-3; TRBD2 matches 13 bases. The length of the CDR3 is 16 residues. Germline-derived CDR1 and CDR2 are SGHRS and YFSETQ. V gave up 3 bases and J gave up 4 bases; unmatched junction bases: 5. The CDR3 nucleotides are TGCGCCAGCAGCTATGGACTAGCGGGAGCCGCAGATACGCAGTATTTT. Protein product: CASSYGLAGAADTQYF. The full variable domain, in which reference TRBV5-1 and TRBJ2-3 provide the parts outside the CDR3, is KAGVTQTPRYLIKTRGQQVTLSCSPISGHRSVSWYQQTPGQGLQFLFEYFSETQRNKGNFPGRFSGRQFSNSRSEMNVSTLELGDSALYLCASSYGLAGAADTQYFGPGTRLTVL.

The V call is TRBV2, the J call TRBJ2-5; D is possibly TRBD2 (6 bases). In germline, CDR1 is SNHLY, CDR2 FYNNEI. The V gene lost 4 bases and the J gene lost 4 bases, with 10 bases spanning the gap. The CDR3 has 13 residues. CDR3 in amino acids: CASSGLDSETQYF. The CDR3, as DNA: TGTGCCAGCAGTGGACTAGACTCAGAGACCCAGTACTTC. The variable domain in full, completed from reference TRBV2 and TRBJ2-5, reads EPEVTQTPSHQVTQMGQEVILRCVPISNHLYFYWYRQILGQKVEFLVSFYNNEISEKSEIFDDQFSVERPDGSNFTLKIRSTKLEDSAMYFCASSGLDSETQYFGPGTRLLVL.

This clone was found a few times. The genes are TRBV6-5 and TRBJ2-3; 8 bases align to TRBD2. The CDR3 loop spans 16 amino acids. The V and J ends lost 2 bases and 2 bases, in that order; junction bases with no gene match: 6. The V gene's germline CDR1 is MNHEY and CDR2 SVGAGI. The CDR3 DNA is TGTGCCAGCAGTTACGGGAGTAGCGGGGCCACAGATACGCAGTATTTT. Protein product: CASSYGSSGATDTQYF.